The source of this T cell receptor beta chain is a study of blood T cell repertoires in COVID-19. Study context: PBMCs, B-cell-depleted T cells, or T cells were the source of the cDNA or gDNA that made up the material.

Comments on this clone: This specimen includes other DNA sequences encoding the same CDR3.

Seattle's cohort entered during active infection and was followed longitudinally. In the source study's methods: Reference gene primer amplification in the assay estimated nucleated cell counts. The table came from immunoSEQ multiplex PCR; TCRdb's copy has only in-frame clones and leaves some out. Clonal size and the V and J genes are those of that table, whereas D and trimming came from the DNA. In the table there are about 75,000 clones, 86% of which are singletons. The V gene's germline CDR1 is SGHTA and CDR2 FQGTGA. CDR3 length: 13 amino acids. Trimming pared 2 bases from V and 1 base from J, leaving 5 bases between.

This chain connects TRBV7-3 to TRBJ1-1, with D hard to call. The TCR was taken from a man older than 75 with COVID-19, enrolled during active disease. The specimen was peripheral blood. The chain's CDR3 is CASSLDRNTEAFF. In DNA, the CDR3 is TGTGCCAGCAGCTTAGATAGGAACACTGAAGCTTTCTTT. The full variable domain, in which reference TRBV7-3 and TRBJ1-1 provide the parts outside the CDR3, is GAGVSQTPSNKVTEKGKYVELRCDPISGHTALYWYRQSLGQGPEFLIYFQGTGAADDSGLPNDRFFAVRPEGSVSTLKIQRTERGDSAVYLCASSLDRNTEAFFGQGTRLTVV.